Below are 31 T cell receptor beta chains sequenced from a single sample in a study of molecular identifiers for immune sequencing clone quantification. TCRdb re-called the PCR reads through MiXCR, storing one row per CDR3 protein. The table has about 510,000 distinct CDR3 sequences, around 25% seen once; the top ten hold 0.76%. The sequencing sample was made of naive CD8+ T cells from blood, with Jurkat cell RNA spiked in. Noted subset: FACS-sorted CD8+CD4-CCR7+CD45RA+ naive T cells. Receptors originate from a human donor in good health. Some libraries in this study had Jurkat cell RNA spiked in.

This clonotype was observed a single time. Just one base apart from a much larger clone, this may be a read error. The chain combines TRBV5-6 with TRBJ2-7; D possibly uses TRBD1 or TRBD2 (5 bases each). The CDR3 loop spans 13 amino acids. Germline loops: CDR1 SGHDT, CDR2 YYEEEE. The CDR3 protein is CASSFGDPYERYF. In DNA form, the CDR3 reads TGTGCCAGCAGCTTTGGGGACCCCTACGAGCGGTACTTC.

This chain links TRBV11-2 with TRBJ2-7; no firm D call. This CDR3 contains 15 residues. V was shortened by 1 base and J by 2 bases, with 12 bases between the two germline ends. Germline lookup yields CDR1 SGHAT and CDR2 FQNNGV. CDR3 nucleotide sequence: TGTGCCAGCAGCTTAGGCCCAGGAGACCCCTACGAGCAGTACTTC. It codes for CASSLGPGDPYEQYF.

This chain links TRBV6-1 with TRBJ1-1, with unresolved D. Germline V lookup: CDR1 MNHNS, CDR2 SASEGT. CDR3 length equals 15 residues. The germline V and J ends were trimmed by 3 bases and 0 bases, with 11 bases remaining between them. The CDR3, as DNA: TGTGCCAGCAGTGATTGGAGACACTTGAACACTGAAGCTTTCTTT. As protein: CASSDWRHLNTEAFF.

Turning to this clonotype: This sequence may be a read error, since a much larger clone differs from it by one base. The chain joins TRBV7-6 to TRBJ2-5, with no clear D. Germline V lookup: CDR1 SGHVS, CDR2 FNYEAQ. Trimming pared 6 bases from V and 4 bases from J, leaving 12 bases between. CDR3 length: 13 residues. The CDR3 DNA reads TGTGCCAGCAGTTCTGACCCCGGAGAGACCCAGTACTTC. Translation: CASSSDPGETQYF.

The chain employs TRBV7-8 and TRBJ2-7; 11 nucleotides agree with TRBD1. The V gene's germline CDR1 is SGHVS and CDR2 FQNEAQ. The CDR3 is made up of 15 amino acids. V lost 5 bases, J lost 3 bases, and 6 bases stayed unmatched. CDR3 residues: CASSPGQGAYYEQYF. The CDR3 nucleotides are TGTGCCAGCAGCCCAGGACAGGGGGCATACTACGAGCAGTACTTC.

CDR3 DNA sequence: TGTGCCAGCAGTATCCCAGGGGCGCGCATGAACACTGAAGCTTTCTTT. Protein product: CASSIPGARMNTEAFF. The J gene is TRBJ1-1, the V gene TRBV28; possibly TRBD1 for D (6 bases). The CDR3 spans 16 residues. Deletions cut 5 bases from V and 0 bases from J, with 16 bases between. CDR1 is MDHEN, CDR2 SYDVKM, per germline.

The chain uses TRBV19 and TRBJ2-6; D is tentatively TRBD1 or TRBD2 (5 bases each). The CDR3 sequence is 14 residues long. Germline V CDR1 and CDR2: LNHDA, SQIVND (reference sequence). Trimming took 4 bases from V and 2 from J, leaving 6 bases between them. The CDR3 sequence is CASSTGPGANVLTF. CDR3 nucleotide sequence: TGTGCCAGTAGTACGGGACCTGGGGCCAACGTCCTGACTTTC.

The table lists this clonotype with many counts. The chain joins TRBV28 to TRBJ2-1, with 10 bases fitting TRBD2. Per the germline V gene, CDR1 is MDHEN and CDR2 is SYDVKM. The CDR3 has 12 amino acids. With V trimmed by 8 bases and J by 15 bases, 10 bases remained unmatched. The CDR3 loop reads CASSLAGVDLFF. DNA for the CDR3: TGTGCCAGCTCCCTAGCGGGAGTCGATCTGTTCTTC.

In this sample, this clonotype turned up a few times. The chain is built from TRBV24-1 and TRBJ1-2; no reliable D call. From germline, CDR1 is KGHDR and CDR2 SFDVKD. The CDR3 runs 15 residues. V lost 5 bases and J 1 base, leaving 13 bases between the germline ends. CDR3 sequence reads: CATSGPAKDNYGYTF. The CDR3 DNA reads TGTGCCACCAGTGGACCGGCAAAGGATAACTATGGCTACACCTTC.

As regards this clonotype: This may stem from a read error, because a much larger clone lies one nucleotide away. The chain couples TRBV12-3 or TRBV12-4 to TRBJ1-1; D is unresolved. Trimming took 6 bases from V and 0 from J, leaving 11 bases between them. The CDR3 is made up of 14 amino acids. The CDR3 loop is CASSPDCLNTEAFF. Written as DNA, the CDR3 is TGTGCCAGCAGCCCGGACTGTCTGAACACTGAAGCTTTCTTT.

The CDR3 nucleotides read TGTGCCAGCAGCGCTCCAACTAGCGGGAGTAACAATGAGCAGTTCTTC. Amino acids: CASSAPTSGSNNEQFF. The chain has TRBV7-9 and TRBJ2-1, with 11 bases identical to TRBD2. The CDR3 has 16 residues. Germline CDR1 SEHNR, CDR2 FQNEAQ (reference sequence). The junction had 8 bases not matched to a gene; V was cut back by 5 bases and J by 5 bases.

The sample holds a few counts of this clonotype. The chain links TRBV3-1 to TRBJ2-3, with 7 nucleotides matching TRBD2. The junction had 5 bases not matched to a gene; V was cut back by 1 base and J by 4 bases. The CDR3 has 15 residues. From germline, CDR1 is LGHDT and CDR2 YNNKEL (reference sequence). The CDR3 DNA reads as TGTGCCAGCAGCCAAGCGGGGGGACCGCCAGATACGCAGTATTTT. It translates to CASSQAGGPPDTQYF.

This clonotype was picked up a small number of times. The chain has TRBV11-2 and TRBJ2-3, with 9 bases fitting TRBD2. Germline V gene sequence: CDR1 SGHAT, CDR2 FQNNGV. V trimming: 2 bases; J trimming: 5 bases; junction bases outside the gene matches: 8. This CDR3 region has 16 residues. In DNA, the CDR3 is TGTGCCAGCAGCTTATACGCGGGGGGGCTTGGAGATACGCAGTATTTT. Encoded protein: CASSLYAGGLGDTQYF. Using reference TRBV11-2 and TRBJ2-3 for the parts outside the CDR3, the full variable domain is EAGVAQSPRYKIIEKRQSVAFWCNPISGHATLYWYQQILGQGPKLLIQFQNNGVVDDSQLPKDRFSAERLKGVDSTLKIQPAKLEDSAVYLCASSLYAGGLGDTQYFGPGTRLTVL.

There are a few counts of this clonotype. This sequence joins TRBV7-2 and TRBJ2-7; D uncertain. CDR3 length: 14 amino acids. Germline values: CDR1 SGHTA, CDR2 FQGNSA. Between the trimmed V and J ends, which lost 1 base and 2 bases, there was a span of 9 bases. The CDR3 sequence: CASSLEGYAYEQYF. Here the CDR3 DNA reads TGTGCCAGCAGCTTAGAGGGCTACGCCTACGAGCAGTACTTC.

This chain links TRBV7-9 with TRBJ1-1; 10 bases agree with TRBD1. Looked up from germline, CDR1 is SEHNR and CDR2 is FQNEAQ (reference sequence). With 4 bases clipped from V and 2 bases from J, the junction kept 10 bases outside the gene matches. The CDR3 runs 17 residues. CDR3 bases: TGTGCCAGCAGCTCGGGTCCCGGGACAGGGGCTAACACTGAAGCTTTCTTT. Translated: CASSSGPGTGANTEAFF.

This clonotype was counted at least ten times. The rearrangement joins TRBV6-1 to TRBJ2-3; D may be TRBD1 (5 bases). V was clipped by 3 bases and J by 4 bases, with 8 bases between them. The CDR3 extends over 13 amino acids. Germline V lookup: CDR1 MNHNS, CDR2 SASEGT. The CDR3 loop is CASSDDRPDTQYF. CDR3 DNA sequence: TGTGCCAGCAGTGACGACAGACCAGATACGCAGTATTTT.

This clonotype was found a few times. The V and J genes are TRBV27 and TRBJ1-1, with TRBD1 identical over 11 bases. Looked up from germline, CDR1 is MNHEY and CDR2 is SMNVEV (reference sequence). With V trimmed by 5 bases and J by 5 bases, 10 bases remained unmatched. This CDR3 has 16 residues. This chain's CDR3 is CASSPGTGGQQTEAFF. CDR3 DNA: TGTGCCAGCAGTCCCGGGACAGGGGGGCAGCAAACTGAAGCTTTCTTT.

The chain links TRBV2 to TRBJ2-7; the D is unclear. Trimming cost V 7 bases and J 3 bases, with 19 bases left between them. Germline lookup yields CDR1 SNHLY and CDR2 FYNNEI. The CDR3 has 15 amino acids. The CDR3 DNA reads TGTGCCAGCATCCATCCCCTGGCCAAAATCTACGAGCAGTACTTC. Residues: CASIHPLAKIYEQYF. The full variable domain, with the rest looked up from reference TRBV2 and TRBJ2-7, is EPEVTQTPSHQVTQMGQEVILRCVPISNHLYFYWYRQILGQKVEFLVSFYNNEISEKSEIFDDQFSVERPDGSNFTLKIRSTKLEDSAMYFCASIHPLAKIYEQYFGPGTRLTVT.

This clonotype has a count of ten or more. The gene calls are TRBV28 and TRBJ2-5; D may match TRBD1 or TRBD2 (6 bases each). This CDR3 comprises 15 residues. V gave up 5 bases and J gave up 1 base, with 14 bases separating them. The V gene's germline CDR1 is MDHEN and CDR2 SYDVKM. Here the CDR3 DNA reads TGTGCCAGCAGTCGTCGGGGGCAGGGCCAAGAGACCCAGTACTTC. This codes for CASSRRGQGQETQYF.

This clonotype was seen a few times. The chain links TRBV11-2 to TRBJ2-7; D gene ambiguous. The CDR3 has 13 residues. The germline CDR1 and CDR2 sequences are SGHAT and FQNNGV. Trimming shortened V by 3 bases and J by 5 bases, and 11 bases separated the two germline ends. The CDR3 DNA follows: TGTGCCAGCAGCTTTTCCGCGTCCAACGAGCAGTACTTC. This codes for CASSFSASNEQYF. Full variable domain (rest looked up from reference TRBV11-2 and TRBJ2-7): EAGVAQSPRYKIIEKRQSVAFWCNPISGHATLYWYQQILGQGPKLLIQFQNNGVVDDSQLPKDRFSAERLKGVDSTLKIQPAKLEDSAVYLCASSFSASNEQYFGPGTRLTVT.

The chain uses TRBV7-2 and TRBJ2-2, with a possible D match to TRBD1 (6 bases). This CDR3 is built from 15 residues. V lost 6 bases and J 1 base, leaving 12 bases between the germline ends. Per germline, CDR1 SGHTA and CDR2 FQGNSA. The CDR3 protein is CASSSTGVNTGELFF. Written as DNA, the CDR3 is TGTGCCAGCAGTTCGACAGGAGTGAACACCGGGGAGCTGTTTTTT. Full variable domain (missing parts from reference TRBV7-2 and TRBJ2-2): GAGVSQSPSNKVTEKGKDVELRCDPISGHTALYWYRQSLGQGLEFLIYFQGNSAPDKSGLPSDRFSAERTGGSVSTLTIQRTQQEDSAVYLCASSSTGVNTGELFFGEGSRLTVL.

The rearrangement uses TRBV27 and TRBJ2-7; 8 bases align to TRBD1. The germline CDR1 and CDR2 sequences are MNHEY and SMNVEV (reference sequence). Unmatched junction bases numbered 7, after V lost 6 bases and J lost 3 bases. There are 14 residues in the CDR3. This CDR3 is CASSETGTGYEQYF. CDR3 nucleotide sequence: TGTGCCAGCAGCGAGACCGGGACAGGCTACGAGCAGTACTTC.

Details on this clonotype: This clone may be a read error of a much larger clone one base away. In DNA, the CDR3 is TGTGCCAGCAGTTTGGCAGGGAACCCCGGGGAGCTGTTTTTT. Protein sequence: CASSLAGNPGELFF. The genes are TRBV28 and TRBJ2-2; TRBD1 is a possible D gene (5 bases). The germline V gene encodes CDR1 MDHEN and CDR2 SYDVKM. The CDR3 is 14 residues long. Full variable domain (remainder filled in from reference TRBV28 and TRBJ2-2): DVKVTQSSRYLVKRTGEKVFLECVQDMDHENMFWYRQDPGLGLRLIYFSYDVKMKEKGDIPEGYSVSREKKERFSLILESASTNQTSMYLCASSLAGNPGELFFGEGSRLTVL.

Regarding this clonotype: A much bigger clone sits one base away, suggesting this may be a read error. The chain is built from TRBV27 and TRBJ1-6; D is perhaps TRBD1 (6 bases). V gave up 4 bases and J gave up 4 bases, with 11 bases separating them. Germline-derived CDR1 and CDR2 are MNHEY and SMNVEV (reference sequence). The CDR3 is 15 amino acids. The CDR3 nucleotides are TGTGCCAGCAGTTCCGGGGACACTTATAATTCACCCCTCCACTTT. Residues: CASSSGDTYNSPLHF.

Only a few counts were recorded for this clonotype. The gene calls are TRBV6-6 and TRBJ1-1, with D possibly being TRBD1 (6 bases). The CDR3 totals 14 residues. Looked up from germline, CDR1 is MNHNY and CDR2 is SVGAGI (reference sequence). The V end lost 4 bases, the J end lost 1 base, and 10 bases lay between the germline ends. The CDR3 DNA reads TGTGCCAGCAGTTTAACAGGGAGGAACACTGAAGCTTTCTTT. It is translated as CASSLTGRNTEAFF.

This clonotype was recorded at least ten times. This CDR3 is CASSQGPGQETQYF. CDR3 DNA sequence: TGCGCCAGCAGCCAAGGACCAGGGCAAGAGACCCAGTACTTC. This chain connects TRBV4-3 to TRBJ2-5, with D possibly being TRBD1 (5 bases). Deletions cut 1 base from V and 2 bases from J, with 8 bases between. CDR3 length equals 14 residues. Germline V gives CDR1 LGHNA, CDR2 YSLEER.

Many counts were recorded for this clonotype. The chain carries TRBV30 and TRBJ2-1; TRBD2 aligns across 11 bases. This CDR3 contains 16 residues. Germline-derived CDR1 and CDR2 are GTSNPN and SVGIG (reference sequence). Trimming removed 5 bases from V and 2 bases from J; junction bases left unmatched: 8. This CDR3 is CAWSVGLAVTYNEQFF. In DNA, the CDR3 is TGTGCCTGGTCCGTGGGACTAGCGGTTACCTACAATGAGCAGTTCTTC.

The genes are TRBV12-3 or TRBV12-4 and TRBJ2-3; 13 bases are a match to TRBD2. Trimming cost V 7 bases and J 4 bases; bases outside gene matches: 11. The CDR3 totals 17 residues. The CDR3 region is CASTGLAGVGAADTQYF. The CDR3 nucleotides read TGTGCCAGCACCGGACTAGCGGGGGTAGGGGCCGCAGATACGCAGTATTTT.

This clonotype has a count of ten or more. The chain recombines TRBV20-1 with TRBJ2-3; no reliable D call. Germline-derived CDR1 and CDR2 are DFQATT and SNEGSKA (reference sequence). V gave up 6 bases and J gave up 7 bases, with 11 bases separating them. The CDR3 has 11 residues. The CDR3 DNA reads as TGCAGTGCCGCAGCAGAGAATACGCAGTATTTT. It translates to CSAAAENTQYF.

The V and J genes are TRBV7-9 and TRBJ2-2; D is tentatively TRBD1 or TRBD2 (5 bases each). Germline CDR1 and CDR2: SEHNR and FQNEAQ (reference sequence). V lost 1 base, J lost 6 bases, and 9 bases lay in between. The CDR3 length is 14 residues. The CDR3 coding sequence is TGTGCCAGCAGCTTAGTGAGGGGCTCCGGGGAGCTGTTTTTT. Translation gives CASSLVRGSGELFF.

In this sample, this clonotype turned up a few times. The chain uses TRBV4-3 and TRBJ1-4; 9 bases fit TRBD1. With 3 bases clipped from V and 7 bases from J, the junction kept 6 bases outside the gene matches. This CDR3 is built from 15 residues. The V gene's germline CDR1 is LGHNA and CDR2 YSLEER. CDR3 bases: TGCGCCAGCAGCCACTGGACAGGGGAGGCTGAAAAACTGTTTTTT. Encoded protein: CASSHWTGEAEKLFF.